This entry lists 21 T cell receptor beta chains sequenced from one sample in a study of T-cell memory formation after mild COVID-19. In TCRdb, the 5' RACE reads were re-called with MiXCR into one record per CDR3 protein. The data show around 310,000 distinct CDR3 sequences, 20% seen once. Sequencing was performed on PBMCs or a T cell subset sorted from them (not recorded which). Receptors were obtained from a man aged 18-30 years who had mild COVID-19 (a few samples of this study predate the infection). Cell type and time point are not known.

This chain connects TRBV29-1 to TRBJ1-1; TRBD1 agrees at 12 bases. The CDR3 sequence is 14 residues long. The germline V gene has CDR1 SQVTM and CDR2 ANQGSEA. V dropped 5 bases and J dropped 10; count of bases not matched to a gene: 11. CDR3 in DNA: TGCAGCGTTCCGGGACAGGGGGCCTACAGCTCAGCTTTCTTT. It codes for CSVPGQGAYSSAFF.

This clonotype was detected only a few times. The V call is TRBV20-1, the J call TRBJ2-5; no reliable D call. Germline V gives CDR1 DFQATT, CDR2 SNEGSKA (reference sequence). The CDR3 contains 14 residues. Trimming pared 2 bases from V and 1 base from J, leaving 11 bases between. The CDR3 DNA follows: TGCAGTGCTAGACCCTTTGACGGCCAAGAGACCCAGTACTTC. Amino acid sequence: CSARPFDGQETQYF.

Comments on this clonotype: This may come from a read error, since a much larger clone is one base off. The chain uses TRBV29-1 and TRBJ2-5, with D perhaps TRBD1 (6 bases). CDR3 size: 13 residues. Trimming took off 6 bases at V and 4 bases at J, with 15 bases between the two ends. The germline gives CDR1 SQVTM, CDR2 ANQGSEA. CDR3 nucleotide sequence: TGCAGCGTCGAGGGGGAGTTGGGAGAGACCCAGTACTTC. Protein: CSVEGELGETQYF.

The rearrangement uses TRBV3-2 and TRBJ1-6; TRBD1 is the table's D call, not checked against the DNA. TRBV3-2 is a pseudogene locus. The CDR3 has 12 residues. The CDR3 DNA reads TGTGCCAGCAGCCCCACCTCGGACAGGGTCCTCTTC. Translation gives CASSPTSDRVLF.

This clonotype was counted only a few times. The junction shows a germline mismatch at one end, possibly a read error. CDR3 in amino acids: CVSEGLSYWGGDTQYF. The CDR3, as DNA: TGTGTCAGCGAGGGACTCAGTTATTGGGGAGGGGATACGCAGTATTTT. The rearrangement uses TRBV7-8 and TRBJ2-3; 7 bases match TRBD2. Germline CDR1 is SGHVS and CDR2 is FQNEAQ. This CDR3 is 16 amino acids long.

This clonotype was detected only a few times. This sequence joins TRBV27 and TRBJ2-7; 10 bases fit TRBD1. The CDR3 loop spans 14 amino acids. The germline CDR1 and CDR2 sequences are MNHEY and SMNVEV (reference sequence). The J segment lost 3 bases and the V segment lost 6 bases, leaving 5 bases of the junction unmatched. CDR3 loop: CASSRDRGLYEQYF. Here the CDR3 DNA reads TGTGCCAGCAGCCGGGACAGGGGTCTCTACGAGCAGTACTTC.

The chain is built from TRBV5-1 and TRBJ1-6; D unclear. V was pared by 0 bases and J by 8 bases, with 12 bases between. From germline, CDR1 is SGHRS and CDR2 YFSETQ. The CDR3 consists of 15 residues. CDR3: CASSLVGDSYSPLHF. The CDR3 bases are TGCGCCAGCAGCTTGGTAGGAGATAGCTATTCACCCCTCCACTTT.

This chain links TRBV28 with TRBJ2-5; D remains ambiguous. The CDR3 is made up of 13 amino acids. CDR1 and CDR2 from the germline V gene are MDHEN and SYDVKM. V was clipped by 5 bases and J by 2 bases, with 9 bases between them. The CDR3 nucleotides read TGTGCCAGCAGTAGATGGCGACAAGAGACCCAGTACTTC. Protein: CASSRWRQETQYF.

Comments on this clonotype: Germline and junction disagree at one end, which may indicate a read error. V usage is TRBV7-9 and J usage is TRBJ1-2; 9 nucleotides align to TRBD1. The germline V gene has CDR1 SEHNR and CDR2 FQNEAQ (reference sequence). CDR3 length: 14 amino acids. CDR3 sequence reads: CACSPDRGTYGYTF. CDR3 DNA sequence: TGTGCCTGCAGTCCCGACAGGGGGACCTATGGCTACACCTTC.

This clonotype was seen a few times. The chain employs TRBV6-6 and TRBJ2-1; 9 nucleotides align to TRBD1. From germline, CDR1 is MNHNY and CDR2 SVGAGI (reference sequence). The CDR3 runs 21 residues. Unmatched junction bases numbered 19, after V lost 0 bases and J lost 4 bases. CDR3 sequence (DNA): TGTGCCAGCAGTTACTCTGGGTTTTTGGGACAGGGCGTTGGGGTATACAATGAGCAGTTCTTC. The encoded protein is CASSYSGFLGQGVGVYNEQFF.

This clonotype showed up just a few times. V is TRBV4-3 and J is TRBJ1-1; maybe TRBD1 (5 bases). The CDR3 is made up of 16 amino acids. CDR1 is LGHNA, CDR2 YSLEER, per germline. Trimming pared 3 bases from V and 3 bases from J, leaving 17 bases between. This chain's CDR3 is CASSHGGADDYTEAFF. Here the CDR3 DNA reads TGCGCCAGCAGCCATGGCGGGGCAGACGATTACACTGAAGCTTTCTTT.

With respect to this clonotype: Its ends do not fully match the called genes, so a read error is possible. V gene TRBV12-3 or TRBV12-4 combines with J gene TRBJ2-6; 8 bases are shared with TRBD1. The CDR3 covers 22 residues. The CDR3: CASSSGPGQDLSGASGANALTF. The CDR3 region has the DNA TGTGCCAGCAGTTCGGGCCCGGGACAGGATCTATCGGGTGCTTCTGGGGCCAACGCCCTGACTTTC.

For the CDR3, the DNA is TGCGCCAGCAGCACACAACTTATCGGGGGCTCTGGGGCCAACGTCCTGACTTTC. Its translation is CASSTQLIGGSGANVLTF. The chain joins TRBV4-3 to TRBJ2-6, with D tentatively TRBD2 (6 bases). Trimming pared 5 bases from V and 0 bases from J, leaving 17 bases between. Looked up from germline, CDR1 is LGHNA and CDR2 is YSLEER. The CDR3 has 18 amino acids.

The chain links TRBV24-1 to TRBJ2-7; 10 bases agree with TRBD1. This CDR3 region has 17 residues. The J segment lost 4 bases and the V segment lost 4 bases, leaving 12 bases of the junction unmatched. Per germline, CDR1 KGHDR and CDR2 SFDVKD. The CDR3 is CATSDPPDRGTPYEQYV. For the CDR3, the DNA is TGTGCCACCAGTGACCCCCCGGACAGGGGGACCCCGTACGAGCAGTACGTC.

This clonotype occurred a few times. The gene calls are TRBV6-6 and TRBJ2-1, with D perhaps assigned TRBD1 or TRBD2 (7 bases each). Germline lookup yields CDR1 MNHNY and CDR2 SVGAGI (reference sequence). There are 17 residues in the CDR3. Trimming stripped 6 bases from V and 8 bases from J, with 26 bases between. The CDR3, as DNA: TGTGCCAGCAGCCCCAGGGGGATGCGGGGGAAACCCGATGAGCAGTTCTTC. Its protein is CASSPRGMRGKPDEQFF.

The V gene is TRBV28, the J gene TRBJ1-2, with 10 nucleotides matching TRBD1. The CDR3 is made up of 16 amino acids. V shed 6 bases, J shed 2 bases, and the junction held 9 bases outside the gene matches. Per germline, CDR1 MDHEN and CDR2 SYDVKM. The CDR3 reads CASSQTDRGQNYGYTF. The CDR3 region has the DNA TGTGCCAGCAGCCAAACCGACAGGGGGCAGAACTATGGCTACACCTTC.

This clonotype was counted many times. The chain joins TRBV7-9 to TRBJ2-1; D assignment may be TRBD1 or TRBD2 (6 bases each). The CDR3 has 11 amino acids. V dropped 5 bases and J dropped 13 bases, with 12 bases sitting between them. Germline V CDR1 and CDR2: SEHNR, FQNEAQ (reference sequence). CDR3 in amino acids: CASSPGGGQFF. CDR3 in DNA: TGTGCCAGCAGCCCCGGAGGGGGACAGTTCTTC.

This clonotype has at least ten counts. At one end the junction does not follow the germline gene, possibly because of a read error. V gene TRBV7-7 combines with J gene TRBJ2-1, with 10 bases matching TRBD2. CDR3 length equals 14 residues. Germline V gene lookup returns CDR1 SSHAT and CDR2 FNYEAQ (reference sequence). The DNA of the CDR3 is TGTGCTAGCAGCTCGTCTAGCGGGGGTAATGAGCAGTTCTTC. This sequence encodes CASSSSSGGNEQFF.

In this sample, this clonotype turned up a few times. V gene TRBV5-1 combines with J gene TRBJ2-7; possibly TRBD2 for D (7 bases). This CDR3 comprises 15 residues. Germline assignment: CDR1 SGHRS and CDR2 YFSETQ. Trimming took 0 bases from V and 6 from J, leaving 16 bases between them. Here the CDR3 reads CASSLAAPGGREQYF. The CDR3 coding sequence is TGCGCCAGCAGCTTGGCGGCCCCGGGGGGCCGCGAGCAGTACTTC.

The J gene is TRBJ1-5, the V gene TRBV6-2 or TRBV6-3; D is possibly TRBD1 (5 bases). The CDR3 sequence is 16 residues long. Per the germline V gene, CDR1 is MNHEY and CDR2 is SVGEGT. Trimming took 3 bases from V and 1 from J, leaving 13 bases between them. CDR3 loop: CASSYPAGPSNQPQHF. The CDR3 nucleotides are TGTGCCAGCAGTTATCCCGCGGGGCCGAGCAATCAGCCCCAGCATTTT.

This clonotype occurred a few times. The chain combines TRBV9 with TRBJ1-1, with 8 bases aligning to TRBD1. The CDR3 contains 14 residues. The germline V gene has CDR1 SGDLS and CDR2 YYNGEE. Germline trimming cut 6 bases from V and 2 bases from J; bases unmatched to any gene: 6. CDR3 sequence reads: CASTQQGGNTEAFF. In DNA form, the CDR3 reads TGTGCCAGCACCCAACAGGGGGGTAACACTGAAGCTTTCTTT.